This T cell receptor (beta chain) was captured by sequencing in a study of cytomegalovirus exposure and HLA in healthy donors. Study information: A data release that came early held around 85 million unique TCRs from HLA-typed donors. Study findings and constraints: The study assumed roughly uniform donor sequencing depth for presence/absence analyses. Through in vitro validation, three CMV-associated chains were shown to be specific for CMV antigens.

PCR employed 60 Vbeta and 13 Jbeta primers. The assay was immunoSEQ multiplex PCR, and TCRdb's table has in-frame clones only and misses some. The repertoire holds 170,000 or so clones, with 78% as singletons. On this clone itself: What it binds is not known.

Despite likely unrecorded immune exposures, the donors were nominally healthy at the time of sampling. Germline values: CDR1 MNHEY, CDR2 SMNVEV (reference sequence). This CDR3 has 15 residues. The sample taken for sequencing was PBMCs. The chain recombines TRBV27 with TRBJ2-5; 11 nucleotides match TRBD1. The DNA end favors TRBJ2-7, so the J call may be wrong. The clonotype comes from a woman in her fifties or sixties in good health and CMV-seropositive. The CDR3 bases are TGTGCCAGCACCCCTGGACAGGGGGCTTTCGTCGAGCAGTACTTC. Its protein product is CASTPGQGAFVEQYF.